This entry describes one T cell receptor beta chain. Its antigen is not known. These data belong to a study of graft-versus-host responses after intestinal transplantation. Overall study: In this cohort, recipients had multivisceral, liver-intestinal, or isolated intestinal transplants. The recipients all started with anti-thymocyte globulin induction and then took tacrolimus and steroids for 3 to 4 years. Study findings and constraints: Some patients had graft-donor T cell macrochimerism. In their allografts, the ratios of graft-versus-host to host-versus-graft T cell clones were high. The study associated peak circulating GvH clone levels with early post-transplant HvG declines.

The assay was immunoSEQ multiplex PCR, and TCRdb's table has in-frame clones only and misses some. The sample has about 93,000 clones, approximately 92% seen once; the top ten hold around 0.49%. CDR3 length: 15 amino acids. The V segment lost 6 bases and the J segment 2 bases; nucleotides outside the gene matches: 3. The germline gives CDR1 MNHEY, CDR2 SVGAGI. The TCR comes from a human donor who received an intestinal transplant. The sample in question was unstimulated CD8+ T cells sorted from spleen or lymph node cells, obtained before intestinal transplant. V usage is TRBV6-5 and J usage is TRBJ1-6; TRBD1 matches 8 bases. CDR3 sequence reads: CASRDRVAYNSPLHF. The CDR3 coding sequence is TGTGCCAGCAGGGACAGGGTGGCCTATAATTCACCCCTCCACTTT.